These T cell receptor beta chains were read from a single sample in a study of shared clonotypes between healthy human individuals. TCRdb's table, derived via immunoSEQ multiplex PCR, lists solely in-frame clones and lacks some. The sample lists about 2,100,000 clones, 85% to 95% occurring once. The sequencing sample was made of naive CD8+ T cells from PBMCs. The receptors derive from a man younger than 35 in good health. Some clones in this sample may be carry-over from other donors' samples. The CDR3 runs from the conserved cysteine through the conserved F or W. D genes are given only for firm matches. A row's size may be missing; if present it is once, few, many or a size class.

CDR3 protein,CDR3 DNA,V gene,J gene,D gene,CDR3 length,clone size
CATSGGRSREENEQFF,TGTGCCACCAGCGGGGGTCGATCGAGGGAGGAAAATGAGCAGTTCTTC,TRBV15,TRBJ2-1,.,16,.
CASSLGAPPKGELFF,TGTGCCAGCAGCTTGGGGGCGCCGCCCAAGGGTGAGCTGTTTTTT,TRBV11-2,TRBJ2-2,.,15,.
CASSVEGHTNTGELFF,TGTGCCAGCAGCGTAGAAGGACATACGAACACCGGGGAGCTGTTTTTT,TRBV9,TRBJ2-2,.,16,.
CASSVDRRPRGGQFF,TGTGCCAGCAGCGTAGATCGGAGACCCCGCGGAGGCCAGTTCTTC,TRBV9,TRBJ2-1,.,15,.
CASSLTGIEAFF,TGTGCCAGCAGTTTAACAGGGATTGAAGCTTTCTTT,TRBV27,TRBJ1-1,.,12,.
CASSIGPDGNTIYF,TGTGCCAGTAGTATTGGCCCAGATGGAAACACCATATATTTT,TRBV19,TRBJ1-3,.,14,few
CASSVGLAPHEQYF,TGTGCCAGCAGCGTTGGACTAGCGCCTCACGAGCAGTACTTC,TRBV9,TRBJ2-7,TRBD2,14,.
CASSPTRGPSSYEQYF,TGTGCCAGCAGCCCTACCCGAGGCCCGAGCTCCTACGAGCAGTACTTC,TRBV7-6,TRBJ2-7,.,16,.
CASSQLNRGTYEQYF,TGCGCCAGCAGCCAGCTTAATCGGGGTACCTACGAGCAGTACTTC,TRBV4-1,TRBJ2-7,.,15,.
CASSITGGDTEAFF,TGTGCCAGCAGCATTACAGGGGGCGACACTGAAGCTTTCTTT,TRBV9,TRBJ1-1,TRBD1,14,few
CASSFRGPTNEKLFF,TGTGCCAGCAGTTTTCGCGGGCCAACTAATGAAAAACTGTTTTTT,TRBV27,TRBJ1-4,.,15,.
CASSVGSWINLPNTGELFF,TGTGCCAGCAGTGTCGGATCGTGGATAAACTTACCGAACACCGGGGAGCTGTTTTTT,TRBV6-4,TRBJ2-2,.,19,.
CASSSLAGTDTQYF,TGTGCCAGTAGTAGTCTAGCGGGTACAGATACGCAGTATTTT,TRBV19,TRBJ2-3,TRBD2,14,.
CASSLTGDIQYF,TGTGCCAGCAGTTTAACGGGTGACATTCAGTACTTC,TRBV27,TRBJ2-4,.,12,.
CASTPGQGAMNSGANVLTF,TGTGCCAGTACCCCGGGACAGGGGGCGATGAACTCTGGGGCCAACGTCCTGACTTTC,TRBV19,TRBJ2-6,TRBD1,19,.
CASSPRAASTEYF,TGTGCCAGCAGCCCGCGGGCAGCTTCAACGGAGTACTTC,TRBV5-7,TRBJ2-7,.,13,.
CASSPRRSQETQYF,TGTGCCAGCAGCCCAAGGAGGAGCCAAGAGACCCAGTACTTC,TRBV11-2,TRBJ2-5,.,14,.
CASSSKGFYEQYF,TGCGCCAGCAGCTCGAAGGGTTTCTACGAGCAGTACTTC,TRBV5-1,TRBJ2-7,.,13,.
CASSGTPVEQYF,TGTGCCAGCAGCGGGACACCCGTCGAGCAGTACTTC,TRBV27,TRBJ2-7,.,12,.
CASSILGAYEQYF,TGTGCCAGTAGTATTTTAGGGGCCTACGAGCAGTACTTC,TRBV19,TRBJ2-7,.,13,.
CASSIAGGNYNEQFF,TGTGCCAGCAGTATAGCGGGGGGGAACTACAATGAGCAGTTCTTC,TRBV27,TRBJ2-1,TRBD2,15,.
CASSSGTGFYGYTF,TGTGCCAGCAGCTCCGGGACAGGGTTCTATGGCTACACCTTC,TRBV27,TRBJ1-2,TRBD1,14,.
CASSELMTGGGIYGYTF,TGTGCCAGCAGCGAACTAATGACAGGGGGCGGAATCTATGGCTACACCTTC,TRBV6-1,TRBJ1-2,TRBD1,17,.
CASSFGGRALETQYF,TGTGCCAGCAGTTTTGGCGGGAGGGCCTTAGAGACCCAGTACTTC,TRBV6-5,TRBJ2-5,TRBD2,15,.
CASNNRGGETQYF,TGTGCCAGCAACAACAGGGGAGGCGAGACCCAGTACTTC,TRBV9,TRBJ2-5,.,13,few
CASSVGGAGVEAFF,TGTGCCAGCAGCGTAGGGGGCGCGGGGGTTGAAGCTTTCTTT,TRBV9,TRBJ1-1,.,14,once
CASSKVASGSLPESSYNEQFF,.,TRBV21-1,TRBJ2-1,.,21,.
CASSLGAGYTF,TGTGCCAGCAGCTTAGGTGCGGGCTACACCTTC,TRBV13,TRBJ1-2,.,11,.
CASTPRGGTDTQYF,TGTGCCAGCACCCCGAGGGGCGGCACAGATACGCAGTATTTT,TRBV9,TRBJ2-3,.,14,.
CSGIFIYGVTGELFF,TGCAGCGGAATTTTTATTTATGGAGTCACCGGGGAGCTGTTTTTT,TRBV29-1,TRBJ2-2,.,15,.
CASSLLSGEPYEQYF,TGTGCCAGCAGCTTGCTGTCAGGGGAACCCTACGAGCAGTACTTC,TRBV5-4,TRBJ2-7,.,15,.
CASSIRGEVNQPQHF,TGTGCCAGTTCTATACGGGGGGAGGTGAATCAGCCCCAGCATTTT,TRBV6-6,TRBJ1-5,.,15,.
CASSYGSYGANVLTF,TGTGCCAGCAGCTACGGGTCGTACGGGGCCAACGTCCTGACTTTC,TRBV7-3,TRBJ2-6,.,15,.
CASYGSLVDGYTF,TGTGCCAGTTATGGGTCGTTGGTCGATGGCTACACCTTC,TRBV19,TRBJ1-2,.,13,.
CASSQDQGAGVGIGTDTQYF,TGCGCCAGCAGCCAAGATCAGGGAGCGGGAGTCGGCATCGGGACAGATACGCAGTATTTT,TRBV4-1,TRBJ2-3,TRBD2,20,.
CSVDGGTGGVYNEQFF,TGCAGCGTTGATGGTGGGACAGGGGGCGTTTACAATGAGCAGTTCTTC,TRBV29-1,TRBJ2-1,TRBD1,16,.
CASSNIRGVQETQYF,TGTGCCAGCAGCAATATCAGGGGGGTACAAGAGACCCAGTACTTC,TRBV21-1,TRBJ2-5,.,15,.
CSDMERGGDYGYTF,TGCAGCGACATGGAGAGGGGCGGGGATTATGGCTACACCTTC,TRBV29-1,TRBJ1-2,.,14,.
CASSLDTDSSQETQYF,TGTGCCAGCAGCCTTGACACGGACAGCTCTCAAGAGACCCAGTACTTC,TRBV14,TRBJ2-5,.,16,.
CASSFSRRQGVSPPYEQYF,TGTGCCAGCAGCTTCTCCCGGCGGCAAGGGGTCTCCCCACCCTACGAGCAGTACTTC,TRBV9,TRBJ2-7,.,19,.
CASSLRGQANEKLFF,TGTGCCAGCAGCTTGCGGGGACAGGCTAATGAAAAACTGTTTTTT,TRBV7-9,TRBJ1-4,TRBD1,15,.
CASSLRTANNEQFF,TGTGCCAGCAGTTTAAGGACAGCTAACAATGAGCAGTTCTTC,TRBV27,TRBJ2-1,.,14,.
CASSLKRTSRYNEQFF,TGTGCCAGCAGTTTAAAAAGGACTAGCCGATACAATGAGCAGTTCTTC,TRBV27,TRBJ2-1,TRBD2,16,.
CSGDGGLNTEAFF,TGCAGCGGGGACGGGGGGTTGAACACTGAAGCTTTCTTT,TRBV29-1,TRBJ1-1,.,13,once
CSVKLGLYNEQFF,TGCAGCGTTAAGCTCGGTCTATACAATGAGCAGTTCTTC,TRBV29-1,TRBJ2-1,.,13,.
CAWSVSGGSDTQYF,TGTGCCTGGAGTGTTTCGGGAGGGTCAGATACGCAGTATTTT,TRBV30,TRBJ2-3,TRBD2,14,.
CASSLKPGGTDTQYF,TGTGCCAGCAGCTTGAAGCCCGGGGGCACAGATACGCAGTATTTT,TRBV5-6,TRBJ2-3,.,15,.
CASSPTGGFQPQHF,TGTGCCAGCAGCCCGACAGGGGGCTTTCAGCCCCAGCATTTT,TRBV7-9,TRBJ1-5,TRBD1,14,once
CASSSRASDEKLFF,TGTGCCAGCAGTTCAAGGGCATCAGATGAAAAACTGTTTTTT,TRBV6-5,TRBJ1-4,.,14,.
CASSPAGENTEAFF,TGTGCCAGCAGCCCGGCTGGTGAGAACACTGAAGCTTTCTTT,TRBV28,TRBJ1-1,.,14,few
CAWRADSGGMNTEAFF,TGTGCCTGGAGAGCGGACTCAGGGGGGATGAACACTGAAGCTTTCTTT,TRBV30,TRBJ1-1,TRBD1,16,.
CAGARRIKNTEAFF,TGTGCCGGTGCCCGCCGGATAAAGAACACTGAAGCTTTCTTT,TRBV28,TRBJ1-1,.,14,once
CASSLKRGPVDTQYF,TGTGCCAGCAGCTTAAAGCGAGGGCCTGTAGATACGCAGTATTTT,TRBV11-2,TRBJ2-3,.,15,.
CASRPGGAGEQYF,TGTGCCAGCAGGCCGGGAGGGGCGGGGGAGCAGTACTTC,TRBV27,TRBJ2-7,TRBD2,13,.